Here is one T cell receptor beta chain with its context. The antigen remains undetermined. TCRdb recomputed calls from the reads with MiXCR, one row per CDR3 protein. The data show hundreds of thousands of distinct CDR3 sequences, about 29% seen once. The sample is drawn from a study of T cell repertoires in cytomegalovirus infection. Notes on the study in general: Carriers of CMV plus the relevant HLA were identified by cumulative public TCR beta family frequency. HLA-C-restricted TCR beta clonotypes specific for CMV led the ex vivo response.

Germline CDR1 is KGHSH and CDR2 is LQKENI. Trimming took off 3 bases at V and 1 base at J, with 9 bases between the two ends. The CDR3 extends over 15 amino acids. The clonotype comes from a human donor in good health (CMV status not recorded). Some clones in this sample may be carry-over from other donors' samples. Sequences were derived from cultured PBMCs, sampled from culture after CMV antigen stimulation. The V gene is TRBV18, the J gene TRBJ2-2; a weak D match, TRBD2 (6 bases). The CDR3 nucleotides are TGTGCCAGCTCACCCGCGGGACTGAACACCGGGGAGCTGTTTTTT. This gives the protein CASSPAGLNTGELFF.